These 23 T cell receptor beta chains originate from one sample sequenced in a study of cytomegalovirus exposure and HLA in healthy donors. PCR primers comprised 60 Vbeta and 13 Jbeta primers. This table comes from immunoSEQ multiplex PCR, and its TCRdb copy is limited to in-frame clones, with some not included. The sample records roughly 230,000 clones, about 90% being singletons. The sequenced material came from PBMCs. All receptors come from a girl aged 2 to 10 in good health and CMV-seronegative.

This sequence joins TRBV29-1 and TRBJ1-1, with D uncertain. V was cut by 0 bases and J by 2 bases, with 10 bases left in between. This CDR3 contains 14 residues. The germline V gene has CDR1 SQVTM and CDR2 ANQGSEA. The CDR3 DNA reads as TGCAGCGTTGAAGATGGCGGCTCAAACACTGAAGCTTTCTTT. Its translation: CSVEDGGSNTEAFF.

This clone came up once. The rearrangement joins TRBV20-1 to TRBJ1-1; 9 nucleotides align to TRBD1. J was trimmed by 11 bases and V by 6 bases; bases with no gene match: 7. This CDR3 has 11 amino acids. CDR1 and CDR2 from the germline V gene are DFQATT and SNEGSKA (reference sequence). In nucleotides, the CDR3 is TGCAGTGCCCCGGGACAGGGTTCCGCTTTCTTT. As protein: CSAPGQGSAFF.

With respect to this clone: At the DNA level, this CDR3 is encoded by other sequences in the same sample as well. The V call is TRBV7-9, the J call TRBJ1-2; D is unresolved. This CDR3 has 12 residues. In germline, CDR1 is SEHNR, CDR2 FQNEAQ (reference sequence). V lost 4 bases to trimming and J lost 4 bases, with 7 bases between them. CDR3 sequence: CASSSGLYGYTF. The CDR3 nucleotides read TGTGCCAGCAGCTCGGGTCTCTATGGCTACACCTTC.

The V call is TRBV21-1, the J call TRBJ2-2; the table names TRBD2, a call not compared with the DNA. TRBV21-1 has pseudogene status. The CDR3 loop spans 16 amino acids. CDR3 region: CASSKPGLYKLRELFF. DNA of the CDR3: TGTGCCAGCAGCAAGCCGGGACTGTATAAGTTGAGGGAGCTGTTTTTT.

The chain recombines TRBV7-9 with TRBJ2-7, with D possibly matching TRBD2 (6 bases). V lost 5 bases to trimming and J lost 2 bases, with 13 bases between them. This CDR3 contains 14 residues. CDR1 is SEHNR and CDR2 is FQNEAQ in the germline V gene (reference sequence). CDR3 in DNA: TGTGCCAGCAGCCCCCCCGGGGGAACCTACGAGCAGTACTTC. It translates to CASSPPGGTYEQYF.

There are a few counts of this clone. J is TRBJ1-1 and V is TRBV5-6; 11 bases match TRBD1. Per the germline V gene, CDR1 is SGHDT and CDR2 is YYEEEE. This CDR3 has 16 amino acids. Trimming took 0 bases from V and 4 from J; bases not matched to a gene: 5. CDR3 loop: CASSLEGQGVGTEAFF. CDR3 in DNA: TGTGCCAGCAGCTTGGAGGGACAGGGGGTCGGCACTGAAGCTTTCTTT. Looking up the rest from reference TRBV5-6 and TRBJ1-1 gives the full variable domain: DAGVTQSPTHLIKTRGQQVTLRCSPKSGHDTVSWYQQALGQGPQFIFQYYEEEERQRGNFPDRFSGHQFPNYSSELNVNALLLGDSALYLCASSLEGQGVGTEAFFGQGTRLTVV.

This clone was detected once. The chain uses TRBV5-1 and TRBJ1-1; D remains ambiguous. V dropped 1 base and J dropped 2 bases, with 15 bases sitting between them. This CDR3 has 16 residues. CDR1 and CDR2 from the germline V gene are SGHRS and YFSETQ. CDR3: CASSLPRGSVNTEAFF. DNA of the CDR3: TGCGCCAGCAGCTTGCCCCGGGGATCGGTAAACACTGAAGCTTTCTTT.

In regard to this clone: One end of the junction does not line up with germline, which may come from a read error. The gene calls are TRBV7-9 and TRBJ2-7, with 7 bases that match TRBD1. CDR3 length equals 16 residues. Germline assignment: CDR1 SEHNR and CDR2 FQNEAQ (reference sequence). The CDR3, as DNA: TGTTCCAGCAGCTCGAGGGGGTTTGGGACAGACTACGAGCAGTACTTC. Translation: CSSSSRGFGTDYEQYF.

The chain couples TRBV19 to TRBJ2-5; TRBD2 might be the D (6 bases). The CDR3 length is 15 residues. Germline CDR1 is LNHDA and CDR2 is SQIVND (reference sequence). Trimming removed 1 base from V and 7 bases from J, with 16 bases in between. This CDR3 reads CASSIGWASEATQYF. The CDR3 DNA sequence: TGTGCCAGTAGTATAGGATGGGCTAGCGAAGCGACCCAGTACTTC.

This chain uses TRBV6-5 with TRBJ1-4; D may be TRBD1 (6 bases). This CDR3 contains 15 residues. The V end was cut by 0 bases, the J end by 4 bases, with 9 bases between. CDR1 and CDR2 (germline): MNHEY, SVGAGI. The CDR3 sequence is CASSYSGQSNEKLFF. In nucleotides, the CDR3 is TGTGCCAGCAGTTACTCGGGACAAAGTAATGAAAAACTGTTTTTT.

The genes are TRBV18 and TRBJ2-3; maybe TRBD2 (5 bases). V shed 5 bases and J shed 0 bases, with 18 bases lying between them. Germline lookup yields CDR1 KGHSH and CDR2 LQKENI. This CDR3 contains 17 residues. CDR3 bases: TGTGCCAGCTCATCTTCCCCTCCGGGCGGGAGCACAGATACGCAGTATTTT. It codes for CASSSSPPGGSTDTQYF.

The V call is TRBV27, the J call TRBJ2-2; D uncertain. Trimming removed 6 bases at V and 4 bases at J, with 12 bases between. Germline CDR1 is MNHEY and CDR2 is SMNVEV (reference sequence). This CDR3 is built from 14 residues. In DNA, the CDR3 is TGTGCCAGCAGCCCCAACTCGGGCACCGGGGAGCTGTTTTTT. As protein: CASSPNSGTGELFF.

The V call is TRBV6-6, the J call TRBJ2-3, with TRBD2 identical over 7 bases. Per the germline V gene, CDR1 is MNHNY and CDR2 is SVGAGI (reference sequence). Trimming at V came to 2 bases and at J to 0 bases, leaving 5 bases not matched to a gene. The CDR3 length is 16 residues. The DNA of the CDR3 is TGTGCCAGCAGTTACCCGGAAGCGGGGAGCACAGATACGCAGTATTTT. Amino acid sequence: CASSYPEAGSTDTQYF.

The gene calls are TRBV11-2 and TRBJ2-3; 11 bases fit TRBD2. This CDR3 region has 18 residues. Per the germline V gene, CDR1 is SGHAT and CDR2 is FQNNGV. V dropped 3 bases and J dropped 4; count of bases not matched to a gene: 12. CDR3: CASSFTSGGRSRADTQYF. The CDR3 nucleotides read TGTGCCAGCAGCTTCACTAGCGGGGGCAGATCACGAGCAGATACGCAGTATTTT. The whole variable domain, filled in from reference TRBV11-2 and TRBJ2-3, reads EAGVAQSPRYKIIEKRQSVAFWCNPISGHATLYWYQQILGQGPKLLIQFQNNGVVDDSQLPKDRFSAERLKGVDSTLKIQPAKLEDSAVYLCASSFTSGGRSRADTQYFGPGTRLTVL.

The rearrangement joins TRBV10-3 to TRBJ2-7; 10 positions agree with TRBD2. The ends lost 6 bases at V and 6 bases at J; junction bases unmatched: 5. Per germline, CDR1 ENHRY and CDR2 SYGVKD. This CDR3 has 13 amino acids. The CDR3 region has the DNA TGTGCCATCAGGTCAGCGGGGGGGGGCGAGCAGTACTTC. It codes for CAIRSAGGGEQYF.

This chain uses TRBV6-6 with TRBJ2-7; D may be TRBD1 (5 bases). CDR3 length: 12 residues. The V end lost 6 bases, the J end lost 1 base, and 7 bases lay between the germline ends. Germline CDR1 and CDR2: MNHNY and SVGAGI (reference sequence). This CDR3 is CASSQGSYEQYF. CDR3 DNA sequence: TGTGCCAGCAGCCAGGGTTCCTACGAGCAGTACTTC.

This chain uses TRBV9 with TRBJ1-1; 10 positions match TRBD1. V shed 0 bases, J shed 1 base, and the junction held 6 bases outside the gene matches. Germline CDR1 is SGDLS and CDR2 is YYNGEE. CDR3 size: 17 residues. The CDR3 region is CASSVVRDRGENTEAFF. DNA of the CDR3: TGTGCCAGCAGCGTAGTCCGGGACAGGGGTGAGAACACTGAAGCTTTCTTT.

This clone was recorded only once. V and J are TRBV10-3 and TRBJ2-3; D call uncertain. This CDR3 is 11 amino acids long. The V gene's germline CDR1 is ENHRY and CDR2 SYGVKD. V lost 11 bases, J lost 0 bases, and 6 bases lay in between. The CDR3 region is CAAASTDTQYF. Written as DNA, the CDR3 is TGTGCCGCGGCTAGCACAGATACGCAGTATTTT.

This clone has just a few counts. V is TRBV30 and J is TRBJ2-1, with D possibly being TRBD2 (6 bases). Germline CDR1 and CDR2: GTSNPN and SVGIG (reference sequence). V lost 1 base, J lost 9 bases, and 22 bases lay in between. The CDR3 length is 16 residues. CDR3 DNA: TGTGCCTGGAGTGGCCGGGAGCTAAGGGGCTTAGGTGAGCAGTTCTTC. It translates to CAWSGRELRGLGEQFF. Variable domain in full (rest from reference TRBV30 and TRBJ2-1): SQTIHQWPATLVQPVGSPLSLECTVEGTSNPNLYWYRQAAGRGLQLLFYSVGIGQISSEVPQNLSASRPQDRQFILSSKKLLLSDSGFYLCAWSGRELRGLGEQFFGPGTRLTVL.

V and J are TRBV5-5 and TRBJ2-5; perhaps TRBD2 as D (6 bases). Germline CDR1 is SGHKS and CDR2 is YYEKEE (reference sequence). The CDR3 contains 15 residues. V dropped 4 bases and J dropped 1 base, with 14 bases sitting between them. The DNA of the CDR3 is TGTGCCAGCAGCCACGCCTTGGGAGGCCAAGAGACCCAGTACTTC. Encoded protein: CASSHALGGQETQYF.

The chain employs TRBV11-2 and TRBJ1-2; TRBD1 matches 7 bases. Germline loops: CDR1 SGHAT, CDR2 FQNNGV. Losses at the gene ends were 1 base for V and 5 bases for J; bases not matched to a gene: 10. This CDR3 has 16 residues. CDR3 amino acids: CASSLGGRGKSYGYTF. In nucleotides, the CDR3 is TGTGCCAGCAGCTTAGGGGGCAGGGGGAAGTCATATGGCTACACCTTC.

V and J are TRBV19 and TRBJ2-5; TRBD2 matches at 10 bases. The ends lost 3 bases at V and 5 bases at J; junction bases unmatched: 9. The CDR3 loop spans 16 amino acids. Germline CDR1 reads LNHDA; CDR2 reads SQIVND (reference sequence). The CDR3 nucleotides are TGTGCCAGTAGTATTATGGGTAGCGGGAGGTTCGAGACCCAGTACTTC. It codes for CASSIMGSGRFETQYF.

This rearrangement joins TRBV10-3 to TRBJ2-1; 8 nucleotides line up with TRBD1. The CDR3 is 18 amino acids. V gave up 7 bases and J gave up 2 bases; unmatched junction bases: 16. Germline CDR1 and CDR2: ENHRY and SYGVKD. CDR3: CAINEGTGPPLTYNEQFF. The CDR3 DNA follows: TGTGCCATCAATGAAGGGACAGGCCCTCCACTCACCTACAATGAGCAGTTCTTC.